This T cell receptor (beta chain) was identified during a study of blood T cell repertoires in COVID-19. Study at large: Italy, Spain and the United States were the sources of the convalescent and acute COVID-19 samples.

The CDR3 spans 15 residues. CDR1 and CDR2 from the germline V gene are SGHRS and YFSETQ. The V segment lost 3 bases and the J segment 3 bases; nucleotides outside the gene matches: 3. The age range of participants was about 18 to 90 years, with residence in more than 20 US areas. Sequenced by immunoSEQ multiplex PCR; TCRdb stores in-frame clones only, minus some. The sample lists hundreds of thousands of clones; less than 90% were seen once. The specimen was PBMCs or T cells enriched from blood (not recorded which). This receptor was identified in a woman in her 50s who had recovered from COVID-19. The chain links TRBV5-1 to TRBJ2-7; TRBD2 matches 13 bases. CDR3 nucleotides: TGCGCCAGCAGCTGGGGGACTAGCGGGGACTACGAGCAGTACTTC. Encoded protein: CASSWGTSGDYEQYF.